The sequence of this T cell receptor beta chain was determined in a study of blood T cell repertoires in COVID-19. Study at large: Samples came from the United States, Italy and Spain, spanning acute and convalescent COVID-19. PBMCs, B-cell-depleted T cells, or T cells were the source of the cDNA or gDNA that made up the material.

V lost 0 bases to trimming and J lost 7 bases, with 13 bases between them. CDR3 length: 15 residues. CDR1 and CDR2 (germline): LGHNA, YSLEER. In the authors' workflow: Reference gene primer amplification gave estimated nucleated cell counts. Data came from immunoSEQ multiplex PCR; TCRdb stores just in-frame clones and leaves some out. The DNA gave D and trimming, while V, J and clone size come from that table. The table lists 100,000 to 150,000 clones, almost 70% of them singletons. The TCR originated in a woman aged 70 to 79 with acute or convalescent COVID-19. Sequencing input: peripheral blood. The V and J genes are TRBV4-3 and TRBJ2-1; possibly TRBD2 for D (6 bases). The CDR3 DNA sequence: TGCGCCAGCAGCCAAGATGGAGGGATGGGTAATGAGCAGTTCTTC. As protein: CASSQDGGMGNEQFF.